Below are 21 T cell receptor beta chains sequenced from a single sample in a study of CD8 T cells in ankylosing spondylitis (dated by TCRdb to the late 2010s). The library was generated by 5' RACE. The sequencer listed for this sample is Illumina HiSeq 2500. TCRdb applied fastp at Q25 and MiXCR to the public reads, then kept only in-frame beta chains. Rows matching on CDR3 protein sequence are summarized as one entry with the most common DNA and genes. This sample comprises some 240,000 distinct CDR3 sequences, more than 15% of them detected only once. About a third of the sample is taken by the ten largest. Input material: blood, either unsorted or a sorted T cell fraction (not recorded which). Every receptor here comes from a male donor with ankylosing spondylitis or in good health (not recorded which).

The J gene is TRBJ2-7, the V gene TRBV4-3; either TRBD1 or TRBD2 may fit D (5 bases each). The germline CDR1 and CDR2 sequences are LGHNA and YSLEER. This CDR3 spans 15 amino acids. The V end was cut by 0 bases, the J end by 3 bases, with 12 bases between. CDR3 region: CASSQERGPYYEQYF. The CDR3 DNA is TGCGCCAGCAGCCAAGAGAGGGGACCTTACTACGAGCAGTACTTC.

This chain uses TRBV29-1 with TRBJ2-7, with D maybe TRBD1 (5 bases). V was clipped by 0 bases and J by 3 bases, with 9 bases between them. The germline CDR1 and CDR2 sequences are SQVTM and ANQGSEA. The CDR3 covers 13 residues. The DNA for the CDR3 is TGCAGCGTTGAAGATAACAGGAACTACGAGCAGTACTTC. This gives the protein CSVEDNRNYEQYF.

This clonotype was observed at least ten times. CDR3 in DNA: TGCAGTGCTAGCGGGGACAGCTCCTACAATGAGCAGTTCTTC. This translates into CSASGDSSYNEQFF. The chain carries TRBV20-1 and TRBJ2-1; 7 bases map to TRBD1. J was trimmed by 0 bases and V by 3 bases; bases with no gene match: 2. This CDR3 spans 14 amino acids. CDR1 DFQATT and CDR2 SNEGSKA come from the germline V gene (reference sequence).

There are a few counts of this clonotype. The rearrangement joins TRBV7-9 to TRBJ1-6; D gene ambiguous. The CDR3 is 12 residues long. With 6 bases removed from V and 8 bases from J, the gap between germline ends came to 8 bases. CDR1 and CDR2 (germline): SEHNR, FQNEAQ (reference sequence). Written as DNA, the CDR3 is TGTGCCAGCAGATACGGGGATTCACCCCTCCACTTT. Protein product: CASRYGDSPLHF.

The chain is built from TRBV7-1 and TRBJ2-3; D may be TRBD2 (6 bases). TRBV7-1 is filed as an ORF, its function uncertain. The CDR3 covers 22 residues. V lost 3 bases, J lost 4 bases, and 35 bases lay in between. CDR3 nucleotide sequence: TGTGCCAGCAGCTCTGCGGACCGAGGGACCCTCAGGACCCTGGCGGGATCAGATACGCAGTATTTT. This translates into CASSSADRGTLRTLAGSDTQYF.

This CDR3 reads CSVDLLTYNEQFF. In nucleotides, the CDR3 is TGCAGCGTTGATTTACTAACCTACAATGAGCAGTTCTTC. The genes are TRBV29-1 and TRBJ2-1; no reliable D call. Looked up from germline, CDR1 is SQVTM and CDR2 is ANQGSEA. CDR3 length: 13 amino acids. Trimming removed 3 bases from V and 2 bases from J, with 8 bases in between.

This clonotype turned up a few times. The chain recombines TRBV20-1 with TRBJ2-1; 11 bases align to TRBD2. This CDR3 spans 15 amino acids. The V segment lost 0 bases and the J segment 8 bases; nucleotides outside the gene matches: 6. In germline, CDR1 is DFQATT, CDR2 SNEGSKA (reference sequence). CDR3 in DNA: TGCAGTGCTAGAGATCTAGCGGGAGGTGCGGATGAGCAGTTCTTC. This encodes CSARDLAGGADEQFF.

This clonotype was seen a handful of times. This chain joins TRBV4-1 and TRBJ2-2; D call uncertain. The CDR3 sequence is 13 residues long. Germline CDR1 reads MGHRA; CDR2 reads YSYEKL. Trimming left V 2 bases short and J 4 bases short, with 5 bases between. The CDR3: CASSQSGTGELFF. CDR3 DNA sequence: TGCGCCAGCAGCCAATCCGGCACCGGGGAGCTGTTTTTT.

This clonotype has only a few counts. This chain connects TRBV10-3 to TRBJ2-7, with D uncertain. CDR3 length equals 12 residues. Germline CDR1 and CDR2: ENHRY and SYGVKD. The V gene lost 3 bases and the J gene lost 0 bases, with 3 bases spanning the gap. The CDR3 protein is CAISDYSYEQYF. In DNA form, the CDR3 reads TGTGCCATCAGTGATTACTCCTACGAGCAGTACTTC.

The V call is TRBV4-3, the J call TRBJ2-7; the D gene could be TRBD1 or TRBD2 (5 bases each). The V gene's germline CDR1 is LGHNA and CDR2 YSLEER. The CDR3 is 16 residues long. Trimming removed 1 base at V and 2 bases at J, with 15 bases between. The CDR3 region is CASSQGSGRNPYEQYF. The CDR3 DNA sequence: TGCGCCAGCAGCCAAGGTTCGGGACGGAACCCCTACGAGCAGTACTTC.

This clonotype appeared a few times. The CDR3 sequence is CASSSEPGLEQFF. Written as DNA, the CDR3 is TGTGCCAGCAGTAGTGAACCGGGACTGGAGCAGTTCTTC. V gene TRBV6-2 or TRBV6-3 combines with J gene TRBJ2-1, with a possible D match to TRBD2 (6 bases). The germline V and J ends were trimmed by 5 bases and 10 bases, with 15 bases remaining between them. Germline values: CDR1 MNHEY, CDR2 SVGEGT. The CDR3 is 13 amino acids.

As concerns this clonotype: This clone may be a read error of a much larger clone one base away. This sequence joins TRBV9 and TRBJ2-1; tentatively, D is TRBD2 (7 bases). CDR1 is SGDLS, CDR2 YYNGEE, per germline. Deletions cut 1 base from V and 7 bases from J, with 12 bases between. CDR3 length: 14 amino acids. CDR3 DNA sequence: TGTGCCAGCAGCGTAAGGGGGGGCAAAAATGAGCAGTTCTTC. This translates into CASSVRGGKNEQFF.

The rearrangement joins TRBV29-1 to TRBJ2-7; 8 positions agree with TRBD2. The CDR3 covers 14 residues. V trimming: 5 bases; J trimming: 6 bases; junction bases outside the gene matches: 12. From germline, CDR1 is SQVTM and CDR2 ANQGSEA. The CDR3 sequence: CSVREGGGSSEQYF. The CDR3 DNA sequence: TGCAGCGTTCGGGAGGGAGGGGGGTCGTCCGAGCAGTACTTC.

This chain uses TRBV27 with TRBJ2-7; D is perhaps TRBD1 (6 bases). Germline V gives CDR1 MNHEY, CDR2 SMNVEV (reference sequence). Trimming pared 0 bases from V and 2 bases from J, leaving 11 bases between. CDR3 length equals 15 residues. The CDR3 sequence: CASSLSLRGPYEQYF. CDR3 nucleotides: TGTGCCAGCAGTTTATCTCTCAGGGGACCCTACGAGCAGTACTTC.

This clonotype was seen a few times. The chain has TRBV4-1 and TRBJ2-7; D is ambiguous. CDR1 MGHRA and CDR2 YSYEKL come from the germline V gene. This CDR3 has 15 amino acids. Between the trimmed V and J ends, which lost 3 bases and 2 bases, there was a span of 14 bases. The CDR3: CASSQGYHATYEQYF. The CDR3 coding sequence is TGCGCCAGCAGCCAGGGCTACCACGCAACCTACGAGCAGTACTTC.

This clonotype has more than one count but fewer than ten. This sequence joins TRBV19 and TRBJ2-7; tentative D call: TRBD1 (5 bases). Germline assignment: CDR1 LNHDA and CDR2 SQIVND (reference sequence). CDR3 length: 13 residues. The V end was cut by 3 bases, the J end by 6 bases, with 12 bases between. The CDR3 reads CASSIVPDSEQYF. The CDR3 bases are TGTGCCAGTAGTATCGTCCCCGACAGCGAGCAGTACTTC.

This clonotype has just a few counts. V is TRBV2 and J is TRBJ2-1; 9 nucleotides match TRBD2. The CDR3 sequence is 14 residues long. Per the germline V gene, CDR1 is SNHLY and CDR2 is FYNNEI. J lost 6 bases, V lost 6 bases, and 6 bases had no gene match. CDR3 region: CASRTLAGTNEQFF. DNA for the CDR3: TGTGCCAGCAGGACTCTAGCGGGGACCAATGAGCAGTTCTTC.

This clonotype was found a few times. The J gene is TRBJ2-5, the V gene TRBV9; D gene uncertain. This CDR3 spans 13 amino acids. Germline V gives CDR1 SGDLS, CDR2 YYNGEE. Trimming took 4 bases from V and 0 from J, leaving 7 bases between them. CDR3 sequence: CASSKENQETQYF. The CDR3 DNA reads TGTGCCAGCAGCAAGGAGAACCAAGAGACCCAGTACTTC.

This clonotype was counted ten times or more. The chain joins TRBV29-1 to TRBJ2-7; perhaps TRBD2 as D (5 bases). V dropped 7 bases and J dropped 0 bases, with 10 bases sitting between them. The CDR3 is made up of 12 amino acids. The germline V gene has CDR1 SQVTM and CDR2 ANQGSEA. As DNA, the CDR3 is TGCAGCGGCGGGTCCAGCTCCTACGAGCAGTACTTC. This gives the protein CSGGSSSYEQYF.

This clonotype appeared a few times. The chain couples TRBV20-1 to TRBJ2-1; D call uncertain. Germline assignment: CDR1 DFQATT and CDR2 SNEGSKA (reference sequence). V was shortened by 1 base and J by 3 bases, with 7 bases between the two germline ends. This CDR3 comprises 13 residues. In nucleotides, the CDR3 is TGCAGTGCTAGAGTGTTAAACTACAATGAGCAGTTCTTC. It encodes CSARVLNYNEQFF.

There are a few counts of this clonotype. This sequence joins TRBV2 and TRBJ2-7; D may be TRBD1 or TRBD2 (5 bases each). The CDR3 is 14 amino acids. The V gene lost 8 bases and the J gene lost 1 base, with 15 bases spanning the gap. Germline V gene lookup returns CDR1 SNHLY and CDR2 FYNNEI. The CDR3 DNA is TGTGCCAGCGTACCGGGACCGGAGTCCTACGAGCAGTACTTC. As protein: CASVPGPESYEQYF.